This passage covers 14 T cell receptor beta chains from one sample sequenced in a study of regulatory T cells in long-lasting Graves disease. As to time point: persistent/refractory GD, antithyroid drugs over 5 years with positive TRAb. TCR sequences were obtained from RNA taken from PBMCs. Arm-PCR with iRepertoire HTBI primers amplified the CDR3 regions for these TCR beta libraries. TCRdb re-derived calls from the multiplex PCR reads in MiXCR, one entry per CDR3 protein. The data show nearly 350,000 distinct CDR3 sequences, around 19% seen once. Material: peripheral blood mononuclear cells (PBMCs), obtained when the disease was refractory, from a patient treated with antithyroid drugs. The source of these receptors is a female donor with Graves disease.

This clonotype came up many times. This chain joins TRBV10-3 and TRBJ2-5; 7 positions match TRBD1. Trimming cost V 6 bases and J 4 bases; bases outside gene matches: 8. The CDR3 totals 14 residues. Germline CDR1 and CDR2: ENHRY and SYGVKD. The chain's CDR3 is CAIRQQGLGETQYF. In nucleotides, the CDR3 is TGTGCCATCAGGCAACAGGGGCTGGGAGAGACCCAGTACTTC.

The chain couples TRBV11-2 to TRBJ1-6; 9 bases map to TRBD1. This CDR3 is built from 14 residues. Germline values: CDR1 SGHAT, CDR2 FQNNGV. Trimming cost V 4 bases and J 7 bases; bases outside gene matches: 2. CDR3 sequence reads: CASSSGQGNSPLHF. As DNA, the CDR3 is TGTGCCAGCAGCTCGGGACAGGGAAATTCACCCCTCCACTTT.

This clonotype was seen repeatedly, ten times or more. The V call is TRBV18, the J call TRBJ2-7; TRBD1 matches 8 bases. J gave up 2 bases and V 2 bases, and 5 bases lay outside the gene matches. The CDR3 has 15 residues. The V gene's germline CDR1 is KGHSH and CDR2 LQKENI. As DNA, the CDR3 is TGTGCCAGCTCACCATGGGCAGGGGGCGCCTACGAGCAGTACTTC. Translation gives CASSPWAGGAYEQYF.

This clonotype was seen many times. The rearrangement uses TRBV15 and TRBJ1-2; D uncertain. Trimming removed 2 bases at V and 7 bases at J, with 11 bases between. This CDR3 comprises 13 residues. CDR1 and CDR2 (germline): LNHNV, YYDKDF (reference sequence). For the CDR3, the DNA is TGTGCCACCAGCAGACCCCCCATCCGTGGCTACACCTTC. Its protein is CATSRPPIRGYTF. The variable domain in full, with the rest retrieved from reference TRBV15 and TRBJ1-2, is DAMVIQNPRYQVTQFGKPVTLSCSQTLNHNVMYWYQQKSSQAPKLLFHYYDKDFNNEADTPDNFQSRRPNTSFCFLDIRSPGLGDTAMYLCATSRPPIRGYTFGSGTRLTVV.

This clonotype was counted ten times or more. This may come from a read error, since a much larger clone is one base off. This rearrangement joins TRBV2 to TRBJ1-1; TRBD1 is a possible D gene (5 bases). The V gene's germline CDR1 is SNHLY and CDR2 FYNNEI. Trimming cost V 8 bases and J 7 bases, with 17 bases left between them. This CDR3 has 13 amino acids. CDR3 in amino acids: CASGGAGFSEAFF. The CDR3 bases are TGTGCCAGCGGAGGGGCAGGGTTCAGTGAAGCTTTCTTT.

This clonotype was detected ten times or more. The rearrangement links TRBV2 to TRBJ2-1; 14 bases map to TRBD2. The CDR3 spans 15 residues. Germline CDR1 reads SNHLY; CDR2 reads FYNNEI. V lost 11 bases and J lost 8; bases outside the gene matches: 11. The CDR3 reads CALQEGTSGSDEQFF. In nucleotides, the CDR3 is TGTGCCCTACAAGAAGGGACTAGCGGGAGTGATGAGCAGTTCTTC.

In this sample, this clonotype turned up many times. This chain connects TRBV28 to TRBJ1-5; tentatively, D is TRBD1 (5 bases). Trimming removed 4 bases at V and 6 bases at J, with 22 bases between. The CDR3 has 17 residues. Looked up from germline, CDR1 is MDHEN and CDR2 is SYDVKM. The CDR3 region has the DNA TGTGCCAGCAGTTCGATCCACCTTCGAACGGGGCCTCAGCCCCAGCATTTT. It specifies CASSSIHLRTGPQPQHF.

This clonotype occurred many times. The chain has TRBV12-3 or TRBV12-4 and TRBJ1-5; D not certain. The CDR3 is 12 amino acids. Trimming stripped 5 bases from V and 9 bases from J, with 11 bases between. CDR3 in DNA: TGTGCCAGCAGTCTTATTGCCATGCCCCAGCATTTT. It codes for CASSLIAMPQHF.

About this clonotype: Germline is not matched at one junction end, which may reflect a read error. The chain is built from TRBV6-2 or TRBV6-3 and TRBJ1-6; D gene uncertain. The germline gives CDR1 MNHEY, CDR2 SVGEGT. The CDR3 is 15 amino acids. In DNA, the CDR3 is TGTGCCAGCAGTTACGGTCAGGTACCCAATTTACCCCTCCACTTT. Translating it yields CASSYGQVPNLPLHF.

This clonotype was seen ten or more times. This chain connects TRBV11-1 to TRBJ2-7, with TRBD2 as a possible D gene (6 bases). Deletions cut 2 bases from V and 3 bases from J, with 11 bases between. The CDR3 is made up of 14 amino acids. CDR1 is SGHAT and CDR2 is FQDESV in the germline V gene (reference sequence). Here the CDR3 DNA reads TGTGCCAGCAGCTTACTAGCGTCTCGCTACGAGCAGTACTTC. Translated, it gives CASSLLASRYEQYF.

As regards this clonotype: One base away lies a much larger clone, so this may be a sequencing read error. This chain connects TRBV7-9 to TRBJ1-2; D is possibly TRBD1 (5 bases). Trimming cost V 3 bases and J 4 bases, with 6 bases left between them. The germline CDR1 and CDR2 sequences are SEHNR and FQNEAQ (reference sequence). The CDR3 is 12 amino acids. CDR3 loop: CASSLDTYGYTF. CDR3 nucleotide sequence: TGTGCCAGCAGCTTGGACACCTATGGCTACACCTTC. The entire variable domain, with the rest obtained from reference TRBV7-9 and TRBJ1-2, is as follows: DTGVSQNPRHKITKRGQNVTFRCDPISEHNRLYWYRQTLGQGPEFLTYFQNEAQLEKSRLLSDRFSAERPKGSFSTLEIQRTEQGDSAMYLCASSLDTYGYTFGSGTRLTVV.

This clonotype was counted at least ten times. The chain couples TRBV12-3 or TRBV12-4 to TRBJ1-1; 11 nucleotides line up with TRBD1. This CDR3 is built from 13 residues. The J segment lost 11 bases and the V segment lost 6 bases, leaving 8 bases of the junction unmatched. In DNA form, the CDR3 reads TGTGCCAGCAGCTACGGACAGGGGGCATCGGCTTTCTTT. Protein: CASSYGQGASAFF.

The chain uses TRBV5-4 and TRBJ2-2; D unresolved. With 1 base removed from V and 2 bases from J, the gap between germline ends came to 9 bases. Germline V CDR1 and CDR2: SGHNT, YYREEE (reference sequence). CDR3 length: 15 amino acids. As DNA, the CDR3 is TGTGCCAGCAGCTTGTTCAGCCGCAACACCGGGGAGCTGTTTTTT. Amino acids: CASSLFSRNTGELFF.

This clonotype has ten or more counts. The chain links TRBV7-2 to TRBJ1-1; 7 bases fit TRBD1. V lost 1 base to trimming and J lost 6 bases; unmatched junction nucleotides: 2. The CDR3 totals 13 residues. Germline assignment: CDR1 SGHTA and CDR2 FQGNSA. CDR3 coding DNA: TGTGCCAGCAGCTTAGGGGACAGCGCTGAAGCTTTCTTT. Protein: CASSLGDSAEAFF. Using reference TRBV7-2 and TRBJ1-1 for the parts outside the CDR3, the full variable domain is GAGVSQSPSNKVTEKGKDVELRCDPISGHTALYWYRQSLGQGLEFLIYFQGNSAPDKSGLPSDRFSAERTGGSVSTLTIQRTQQEDSAVYLCASSLGDSAEAFFGQGTRLTVV.